This section outlines one T cell receptor (beta chain) sequence together with its context. What it binds is not known. The data originate from a study of T cell repertoires in cytomegalovirus infection. Study-level information: Indications came from public TCR beta signatures; they pointed to CMV infection and to a matching HLA type.

General study findings and limits: HLA-C-restricted CMV-specific TCR beta clonotypes prevailed in the ex vivo response. Pooled public TCR beta family frequency picked out CMV carriers with the relevant HLA.

The CDR3 is 13 residues long. Trimming shortened V by 5 bases and J by 3 bases, and 13 bases separated the two germline ends. The germline gives CDR1 SQVTM, CDR2 ANQGSEA. One entry per CDR3 protein results from TCRdb running MiXCR on the reads. There are about 68,000 distinct CDR3 sequences in the sample; 20% to 25% occur only once, and approximately 79% lies in the top ten. The sequence came from a human donor in good health (CMV status not recorded). Some clones in this sample may be carry-over from other donors' samples. Input material: PBMCs, sequenced either directly or after in vitro stimulation (not recorded which). The V gene is TRBV29-1, the J gene TRBJ2-5; D possibly matches TRBD1 or TRBD2 (5 bases each). DNA of the CDR3: TGCAGCGTTCCCGGGACGGCAGAAGAGACCCAGTACTTC. This gives the protein CSVPGTAEETQYF.